The T cell receptor (beta chain) described here comes from a study of siplizumab effects on memory and regulatory T cells. Whole-study findings and limits: A minor fraction of alloreactive clones, and no more, mapped to unstimulated subsets. Proliferating Tregs' suppressive function in siplizumab cultures went unconfirmed.

Measured with immunoSEQ multiplex PCR; TCRdb has only the in-frame clones, and not every one. Of some 100,000 clones in the sample, about 96% were seen once. On this clone itself: Its antigen remains unidentified.

What was sequenced was naive CD4+ T cells sorted from blood. The origin of this receptor is a human donor in good health.

CDR3 region: CASSLAGGDSTDTQYF. CDR3 nucleotides: TGTGCCAGCAGCTTAGCAGGGGGCGATAGCACAGATACGCAGTATTTT. The rearrangement uses TRBV11-2 and TRBJ2-3, with 8 bases that match TRBD1. The junction had 3 bases not matched to a gene; V was cut back by 1 base and J by 0 bases. Germline CDR1 is SGHAT and CDR2 is FQNNGV. The CDR3 sequence is 16 residues long.